A selection of T cell receptor beta chains follows, all from one sample in a study of T cells in Graves' hyperthyroidism and ophthalmopathy. Each CDR3 protein gets one entry after TCRdb re-called the multiplex PCR reads with MiXCR. The data show fewer than 650,000 distinct CDR3 sequences, 14% seen once. The specimen was blood. The receptor set was obtained from a woman under 30 with Graves' ophthalmopathy. The CDR3 runs from the conserved cysteine through the conserved F or W. The order of the fields is clone size, D gene, V gene, J gene, CDR3 protein, CDR3 DNA. A D gene is named only where the DNA matches it firmly. Size values are once, few and many counts, or a class for expanded clones, and some rows have none.

clone_size: many; d_call: TRBD2; v_call: TRBV6-2/TRBV6-3; j_call: TRBJ2-1; cdr3_aa: CASRTALAGTDNEQFF; cdr3_nt: TGTGCCAGCAGGACCGCACTAGCGGGCACCGACAATGAGCAGTTCTTC
clone_size: NA; d_call: TRBD1; v_call: TRBV29-1; j_call: TRBJ1-1; cdr3_aa: CGFSGQGTNTEAFF; cdr3_nt: TGCGGATTTAGCGGACAGGGAACGAACACTGAAGCTTTCTTT
clone_size: NA; d_call: NA; v_call: TRBV6-4; j_call: TRBJ1-1; cdr3_aa: CASSDSGGNTEAFF; cdr3_nt: TGTGCCAGCAGTGACTCAGGGGGTAACACTGAAGCTTTCTTT
clone_size: many; d_call: NA; v_call: TRBV7-2; j_call: TRBJ2-5; cdr3_aa: CASSWRGAETQYF; cdr3_nt: TGTGCCAGCAGCTGGAGGGGGGCAGAGACCCAGTACTTC
clone_size: NA; d_call: NA; v_call: TRBV6-2/TRBV6-3; j_call: TRBJ2-3; cdr3_aa: CASSYPPGTVTDTQYF; cdr3_nt: TGTGCCAGCAGTTATCCCCCAGGGACTGTCACAGATACGCAGTATTTT
clone_size: many; d_call: NA; v_call: TRBV7-3; j_call: TRBJ2-1; cdr3_aa: CASSLTGSHNEQFF; cdr3_nt: TGTGCCAGCAGCTTAACTGGGTCCCACAATGAGCAGTTCTTC
clone_size: many; d_call: NA; v_call: TRBV27; j_call: TRBJ1-5; cdr3_aa: CASSERGSGGNQPQHF; cdr3_nt: TGTGCCAGCAGTGAGAGAGGTTCAGGGGGCAATCAGCCCCAGCATTTT
clone_size: many; d_call: NA; v_call: TRBV2; j_call: TRBJ1-1; cdr3_aa: CASSRTAFATEAFF; cdr3_nt: TGTGCCAGCAGTCGGACAGCGTTTGCCACTGAAGCTTTCTTT
clone_size: few; d_call: TRBD1; v_call: TRBV7-9; j_call: TRBJ1-2; cdr3_aa: CASSNRRLMGQGRGYTF; cdr3_nt: TGTGCCAGCAGCAATAGACGCCTGATGGGACAGGGAAGAGGCTACACCTTC
clone_size: many; d_call: TRBD2; v_call: TRBV14; j_call: TRBJ2-1; cdr3_aa: CASSQLAGTVGEQFF; cdr3_nt: TGTGCCAGCAGCCAACTAGCGGGTACCGTCGGGGAGCAGTTCTTC
clone_size: many; d_call: TRBD1; v_call: TRBV27; j_call: TRBJ1-6; cdr3_aa: CASSLSTGVNSPLHF; cdr3_nt: TGTGCCAGCAGTTTATCAACAGGGGTGAATTCACCCCTCCACTTT